The sequence of this TCR beta chain was determined in a study of T cell responses to AZD1222 COVID-19 vaccine. Study as a whole: Second doses at about 4 or about 12 weeks were pooled. Findings of the study overall: Baseline seropositivity characterized only a handful of AZD1222 recipients.

The assay was immunoSEQ multiplex PCR, and TCRdb's table has in-frame clones only and misses some. The sample has about 180,000 clones, roughly 88% seen once; the top ten hold approximately 0.5%. Regarding this clone: No antigen is known for it.

V dropped 6 bases and J dropped 2; count of bases not matched to a gene: 10. The CDR3 has 15 residues. Germline V gives CDR1 MDHEN, CDR2 SYDVKM. Sample: peripheral blood, taken on day 0 of AZD1222 vaccination. The origin of this receptor is an adult in good health. The chain couples TRBV28 to TRBJ2-7, with 7 positions matching TRBD1. CDR3 DNA: TGTGCCAGCAGACCCACAGGGGCCCAAACCTACGAGCAGTACTTC. Encoded protein: CASRPTGAQTYEQYF.